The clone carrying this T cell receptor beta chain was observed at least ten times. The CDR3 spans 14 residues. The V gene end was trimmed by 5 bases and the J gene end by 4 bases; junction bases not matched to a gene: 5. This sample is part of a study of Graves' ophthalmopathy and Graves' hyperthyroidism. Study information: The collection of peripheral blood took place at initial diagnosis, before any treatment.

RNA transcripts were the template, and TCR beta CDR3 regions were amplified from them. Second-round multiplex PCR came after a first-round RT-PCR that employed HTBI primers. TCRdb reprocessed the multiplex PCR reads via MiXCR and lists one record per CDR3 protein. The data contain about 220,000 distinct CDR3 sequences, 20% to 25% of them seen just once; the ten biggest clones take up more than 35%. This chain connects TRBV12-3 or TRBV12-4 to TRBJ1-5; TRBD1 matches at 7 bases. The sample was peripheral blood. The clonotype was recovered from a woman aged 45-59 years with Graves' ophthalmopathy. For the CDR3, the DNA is TGTGCCAGCAGTGTAGGGACAGTTAATCAGCCCCAGCATTTT. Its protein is CASSVGTVNQPQHF.